The present T cell receptor beta chain was sequenced within a study of OX40 agonist ivuxolimab in advanced cancers. Individuals having autoimmune disease history or systemic immunosuppression were not enrolled. Study results and limitations: Dosing at 0.1 to 3.0 mg/kg was accompanied by clonal expansion of CD4+ and CD8+ blood T cells by week 6. Among the least clonally expanded were partial responders at 0.1-3.0 mg/kg.

In the case of this clone: Its antigen is undetermined.

Method: immunoSEQ multiplex PCR; TCRdb's copy keeps in-frame clones and lacks some. The sample has just over 60,000 clones; 92% are singletons. Looked up from germline, CDR1 is MNHEY and CDR2 is SMNVEV (reference sequence). CDR3 length: 14 amino acids. The V segment lost 2 bases and the J segment 2 bases; nucleotides outside the gene matches: 2. Sequenced here: CD4+ or CD8+ T cells sorted from blood, sampled in a trial of the OX40 agonist ivuxolimab. The receptor was isolated from an adult with an advanced solid tumor such as melanoma, head and neck, liver or kidney cancer. The rearrangement uses TRBV27 and TRBJ2-7, with 8 bases that match TRBD2. CDR3 DNA sequence: TGTGCCAGCAGTTTAGACGGGAGGGCCTACGAGCAGTACTTC. Protein product: CASSLDGRAYEQYF.